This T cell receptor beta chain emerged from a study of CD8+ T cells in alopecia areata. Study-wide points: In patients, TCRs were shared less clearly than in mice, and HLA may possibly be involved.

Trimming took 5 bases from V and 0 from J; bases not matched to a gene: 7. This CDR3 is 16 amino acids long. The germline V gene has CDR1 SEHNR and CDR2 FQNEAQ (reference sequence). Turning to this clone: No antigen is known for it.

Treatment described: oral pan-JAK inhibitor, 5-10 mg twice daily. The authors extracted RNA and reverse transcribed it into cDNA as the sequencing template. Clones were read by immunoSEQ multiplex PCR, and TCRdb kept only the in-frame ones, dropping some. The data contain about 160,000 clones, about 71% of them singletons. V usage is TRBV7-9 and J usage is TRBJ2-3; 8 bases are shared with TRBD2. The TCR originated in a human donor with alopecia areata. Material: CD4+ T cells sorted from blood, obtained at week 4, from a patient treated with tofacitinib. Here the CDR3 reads CASSRRGGLSTDTQYF. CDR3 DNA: TGTGCCAGCAGCCGACGGGGGGGCCTGAGCACAGATACGCAGTATTTT.